The 28 T cell receptor beta chains below all came from one sample that was sequenced in a study of blood T cell repertoires in COVID-19. Sequenced by immunoSEQ multiplex PCR; TCRdb stores in-frame clones only, minus some. The sample holds nearly 200,000 clones, approximately 80% seen once. The sample comprised peripheral blood. These receptors were collected from a human donor with acute or convalescent COVID-19. The donor label of this sample is uncertain.

This clone has just one count. The same CDR3 can be traced to other DNA sequences in this sample. CDR3 coding DNA: TGTGCCATCAGTGGGCAGGGGAACACTGAAGCTTTCTTT. This encodes CAISGQGNTEAFF. The chain links TRBV10-3 to TRBJ1-1; a weak D match, TRBD1 (5 bases). The CDR3 is made up of 13 amino acids. Between the trimmed V and J ends, which lost 4 bases and 1 base, there was a span of 7 bases. CDR1 and CDR2 from the germline V gene are ENHRY and SYGVKD.

The rearrangement joins TRBV28 to TRBJ1-4, with a weak D call TRBD1 (6 bases). CDR1 and CDR2 from the germline V gene are MDHEN and SYDVKM. CDR3 length: 16 amino acids. The germline V and J ends were trimmed by 2 bases and 4 bases, with 14 bases remaining between them. DNA of the CDR3: TGTGCCAGCAGTTTAAAACCACAGGGCTATAATGAAAAACTGTTTTTT. Translating gives CASSLKPQGYNEKLFF.

This sequence joins TRBV9 and TRBJ2-3; D perhaps matches TRBD2 (6 bases). Germline CDR1 SGDLS, CDR2 YYNGEE. The CDR3 contains 15 residues. Trimming removed 5 bases at V and 5 bases at J, with 18 bases between. CDR3 amino acids: CASSAGTYSGDTQYF. The CDR3 nucleotides read TGTGCCAGCAGTGCCGGGACTTATAGCGGAGATACGCAGTATTTT.

The chain couples TRBV11-1 to TRBJ2-2, with TRBD1 as a possible D gene (5 bases). Trimming left V 1 base short and J 1 base short, with 7 bases between. This CDR3 spans 15 amino acids. Per germline, CDR1 SGHAT and CDR2 FQDESV (reference sequence). CDR3 DNA sequence: TGTGCCAGCAGCTTAGTAACAGGGAACACCGGGGAGCTGTTTTTT. It is translated as CASSLVTGNTGELFF.

The genes are TRBV7-8 and TRBJ2-4; 7 bases align to TRBD1. Trimming took 5 bases from V and 2 from J; bases not matched to a gene: 3. Germline lookup yields CDR1 SGHVS and CDR2 FQNEAQ. The CDR3 covers 14 residues. This chain's CDR3 is CASSETGPKNIQYF. Written as DNA, the CDR3 is TGTGCCAGCAGCGAGACAGGGCCCAAAAACATTCAGTACTTC. Using reference TRBV7-8 and TRBJ2-4 for the parts outside the CDR3, the full variable domain is GAGVSQSPRYKVAKRGQDVALRCDPISGHVSLFWYQQALGQGPEFLTYFQNEAQLDKSGLPSDRFFAERPEGSVSTLKIQRTQQEDSAVYLCASSETGPKNIQYFGAGTRLSVL.

The V and J genes are TRBV7-2 and TRBJ2-1; no clear D. The CDR3 spans 14 residues. Germline V gene lookup returns CDR1 SGHTA and CDR2 FQGNSA. V was trimmed by 5 bases and J by 2 bases, leaving 10 bases between them. Here the CDR3 reads CASSLRTAYNEQFF. For the CDR3, the DNA is TGTGCCAGCAGCCTACGAACAGCCTACAATGAGCAGTTCTTC. Full variable domain (remainder filled in from reference TRBV7-2 and TRBJ2-1): GAGVSQSPSNKVTEKGKDVELRCDPISGHTALYWYRQSLGQGLEFLIYFQGNSAPDKSGLPSDRFSAERTGGSVSTLTIQRTQQEDSAVYLCASSLRTAYNEQFFGPGTRLTVL.

The chain joins TRBV5-1 to TRBJ2-2; 9 bases match TRBD1. The V gene end was trimmed by 5 bases and the J gene end by 1 base; junction bases not matched to a gene: 6. The CDR3 has 16 amino acids. Germline values: CDR1 SGHRS, CDR2 YFSETQ. CDR3 sequence (DNA): TGCGCCAGCAGATATGGACAGGGGAGGAACACCGGGGAGCTGTTTTTT. Its translation is CASRYGQGRNTGELFF.

This clone has a handful of counts. This chain connects TRBV27 to TRBJ2-6, with D hard to call. CDR3 length: 16 residues. From germline, CDR1 is MNHEY and CDR2 SMNVEV (reference sequence). Deletions cut 7 bases from V and 0 bases from J, with 13 bases between. CDR3 in amino acids: CASKLHLSSGANVLTF. In nucleotides, the CDR3 is TGTGCCAGCAAACTACATTTGTCCTCTGGGGCCAACGTCCTGACTTTC. Filled out from reference TRBV27 and TRBJ2-6, the complete variable domain reads EAQVTQNPRYLITVTGKKLTVTCSQNMNHEYMSWYRQDPGLGLRQIYYSMNVEVTDKGDVPEGYKVSRKEKRNFPLILESPSPNQTSLYFCASKLHLSSGANVLTFGAGSRLTVL.

The CDR3 sequence: CASSLFGSGRGTEAFF. The DNA for the CDR3 is TGTGCCAGCAGCTTGTTTGGCTCGGGGAGAGGCACTGAAGCTTTCTTT. The rearrangement joins TRBV5-6 to TRBJ1-1; no reliable D call. The CDR3 loop spans 16 amino acids. Trimming removed 1 base from V and 4 bases from J, with 17 bases in between. Germline CDR1 SGHDT, CDR2 YYEEEE. The full variable domain, rest sourced from reference TRBV5-6 and TRBJ1-1, is DAGVTQSPTHLIKTRGQQVTLRCSPKSGHDTVSWYQQALGQGPQFIFQYYEEEERQRGNFPDRFSGHQFPNYSSELNVNALLLGDSALYLCASSLFGSGRGTEAFFGQGTRLTVV.

The chain uses TRBV20-1 and TRBJ2-1; D is possibly TRBD2 (5 bases). Germline values: CDR1 DFQATT, CDR2 SNEGSKA (reference sequence). V lost 3 bases and J lost 3, with 12 bases in between. The CDR3 has 14 residues. CDR3 in DNA: TGCAGTGCTAGTACCCCCACTAGCTACAATGAGCAGTTCTTC. Translating gives CSASTPTSYNEQFF.

This chain links TRBV28 with TRBJ2-6, with a tentative D call TRBD1 (5 bases). Germline lookup yields CDR1 MDHEN and CDR2 SYDVKM. The CDR3 has 15 residues. Trimming took off 10 bases at V and 0 bases at J, with 13 bases between the two ends. The CDR3 nucleotides are TGTGCCACTAACCAGGACAACTCTGGGGCCAACGTCCTGACTTTC. This codes for CATNQDNSGANVLTF.

This rearrangement joins TRBV10-3 to TRBJ1-2; D is unresolved. The CDR3 is 14 amino acids. V was pared by 2 bases and J by 2 bases, with 9 bases between. CDR1 is ENHRY and CDR2 is SYGVKD in the germline V gene. The DNA for the CDR3 is TGTGCCATCAGTGAGGCGGCGGAAAACTATGGCTACACCTTC. As protein: CAISEAAENYGYTF.

This chain connects TRBV2 to TRBJ2-5; tentative D call: TRBD2 (6 bases). Trimming removed 5 bases at V and 4 bases at J, with 8 bases between. The CDR3 sequence is 12 residues long. Germline V gene data show CDR1 as SNHLY and CDR2 as FYNNEI. CDR3: CASSTGRETQYF. The CDR3, as DNA: TGTGCCAGCAGTACCGGGAGAGAGACCCAGTACTTC.

This clone was detected only a few times. The chain recombines TRBV5-1 with TRBJ1-2; D unclear. Between the trimmed V and J ends, which lost 0 bases and 2 bases, there was a span of 8 bases. The CDR3 totals 14 residues. Germline V gives CDR1 SGHRS, CDR2 YFSETQ. CDR3 sequence reads: CASSLEVGNYGYTF. The CDR3 DNA follows: TGCGCCAGCAGCTTGGAGGTCGGGAACTATGGCTACACCTTC.

The DNA of the CDR3 is TGTGCCAGCTCGGCTAGCGGACCTTACGATACGCAGTATTTT. Its translation is CASSASGPYDTQYF. The chain has TRBV6-6 and TRBJ2-3, with 7 bases fitting TRBD2. Germline V gives CDR1 MNHNY, CDR2 SVGAGI (reference sequence). Trimming cost V 8 bases and J 6 bases; bases outside gene matches: 11. This CDR3 is built from 14 residues.

The chain links TRBV2 to TRBJ2-3; 13 positions agree with TRBD2. Germline CDR1 is SNHLY and CDR2 is FYNNEI. This CDR3 has 15 residues. The J segment lost 4 bases and the V segment lost 4 bases, leaving 2 bases of the junction unmatched. The CDR3 loop is CASSGTSGSSDTQYF. The CDR3 nucleotides are TGTGCCAGCAGTGGGACTAGCGGGAGCTCAGATACGCAGTATTTT.

This chain joins TRBV10-2 and TRBJ1-3; D not resolved. V lost 4 bases, J lost 2 bases, and 6 bases lay in between. Germline values: CDR1 WSHSY, CDR2 SAAADI. This CDR3 is built from 13 residues. The CDR3 nucleotides are TGCGCCAGCAGTGGAGGAACTGGAAACACCATATATTTT. Translating gives CASSGGTGNTIYF.

This sequence joins TRBV5-1 and TRBJ1-4, with TRBD1 matching 7 bases. V lost 5 bases and J lost 5; bases outside the gene matches: 3. The CDR3 totals 13 residues. CDR1 is SGHRS and CDR2 is YFSETQ in the germline V gene. The CDR3 protein is CASSPRGNEKLFF. The CDR3 bases are TGCGCCAGCAGTCCCAGGGGGAATGAAAAACTGTTTTTT.

This chain uses TRBV27 with TRBJ1-2; 9 bases are shared with TRBD1. This CDR3 contains 15 residues. The germline V gene has CDR1 MNHEY and CDR2 SMNVEV (reference sequence). Trimming cost V 4 bases and J 8 bases; bases outside gene matches: 11. The CDR3 loop is CASSSPGQGDWGYTF. The CDR3 DNA sequence: TGTGCCAGCAGTTCCCCGGGACAGGGAGATTGGGGCTACACCTTC.

CDR3 sequence reads: CASSPGLTVDTQYF. The CDR3 DNA is TGTGCCAGCTCACCAGGGCTAACGGTAGATACGCAGTATTTT. The rearrangement uses TRBV18 and TRBJ2-3; D is uncertain. V gave up 2 bases and J gave up 5 bases, with 11 bases separating them. Germline values: CDR1 KGHSH, CDR2 LQKENI. This CDR3 is built from 14 residues.

CDR3 nucleotides: TGTGCCAGCTCACCACAGGGGCTGGCGGGAAATGAGCAGTTCTTC. Residues: CASSPQGLAGNEQFF. The chain uses TRBV18 and TRBJ2-1; possibly TRBD2 for D (6 bases). Germline CDR1 is KGHSH and CDR2 is LQKENI. There are 15 residues in the CDR3. The V gene lost 1 base and the J gene lost 7 bases, with 14 bases spanning the gap.

This chain connects TRBV11-2 to TRBJ2-2, with a weak D call TRBD1 (6 bases). Trimming shortened V by 7 bases and J by 0 bases, and 12 bases separated the two germline ends. Germline CDR1 SGHAT, CDR2 FQNNGV. CDR3 length equals 15 residues. CDR3 DNA sequence: TGTGCCAGCATCTGGACAGCCTCGAACACCGGGGAGCTGTTTTTT. Its translation is CASIWTASNTGELFF.

This sequence joins TRBV10-3 and TRBJ2-3; 16 bases are shared with TRBD2. CDR1 and CDR2 (germline): ENHRY, SYGVKD. V lost 11 bases to trimming and J lost 6 bases; unmatched junction nucleotides: 5. The CDR3 consists of 14 residues. DNA of the CDR3: TGTGCCTCGGGACTAGCGGGAGGGGAGGATACGCAGTATTTT. This encodes CASGLAGGEDTQYF.

The chain joins TRBV6-5 to TRBJ1-3; 7 nucleotides agree with TRBD1. Germline V lookup: CDR1 MNHEY, CDR2 SVGAGI. V was pared by 6 bases and J by 4 bases, with 9 bases of the junction left unmatched. The CDR3 is 15 amino acids. CDR3 DNA: TGTGCCAGCAGCCGCTCCGGGACAGAAGGAAACACCATATATTTT. Translating gives CASSRSGTEGNTIYF.

The CDR3 bases are TGTGCCTGGAGGCGGGGGAGCAACACTGAAGCTTTCTTT. It specifies CAWRRGSNTEAFF. This rearrangement joins TRBV30 to TRBJ1-1; D is perhaps TRBD1 (5 bases). The germline gives CDR1 GTSNPN, CDR2 SVGIG (reference sequence). The CDR3 totals 13 residues. The ends were cut back, 3 bases at V and 2 bases at J, with 10 bases in the middle.

The chain recombines TRBV3-1 (or the pseudogene TRBV3-2) with TRBJ2-2; D gene unclear. V lost 1 base, J lost 5 bases, and 14 bases lay in between. Looked up from germline, CDR1 is LGHDT and CDR2 is YNNKEL (reference sequence). The CDR3 totals 16 residues. CDR3 coding DNA: TGTGCCAGCAGCCAAGGTAAAACAGTCGGAACCGGGGAGCTGTTTTTT. Encoded protein: CASSQGKTVGTGELFF.

The chain combines TRBV19 with TRBJ1-1, with 8 bases matching TRBD1. V was clipped by 5 bases and J by 1 base; unmatched bases: 12. Germline values: CDR1 LNHDA, CDR2 SQIVND (reference sequence). This CDR3 has 17 amino acids. The CDR3 region is CASSPGDRTQGNTEAFF. As DNA, the CDR3 is TGTGCCAGTAGTCCAGGGGACAGGACACAGGGGAACACTGAAGCTTTCTTT. The full variable domain, in which reference TRBV19 and TRBJ1-1 provide the parts outside the CDR3, is DGGITQSPKYLFRKEGQNVTLSCEQNLNHDAMYWYRQDPGQGLRLIYYSQIVNDFQKGDIAEGYSVSREKKESFPLTVTSAQKNPTAFYLCASSPGDRTQGNTEAFFGQGTRLTVV.

The V call is TRBV20-1, the J call TRBJ2-7; D may be TRBD2 (5 bases). Per germline, CDR1 DFQATT and CDR2 SNEGSKA (reference sequence). Trimming removed 6 bases from V and 3 bases from J, with 9 bases in between. The CDR3 covers 11 residues. CDR3 sequence (DNA): TGCAGTGCCCCGGCGGGCTACGAGCAGTACTTC. Translated, it gives CSAPAGYEQYF.